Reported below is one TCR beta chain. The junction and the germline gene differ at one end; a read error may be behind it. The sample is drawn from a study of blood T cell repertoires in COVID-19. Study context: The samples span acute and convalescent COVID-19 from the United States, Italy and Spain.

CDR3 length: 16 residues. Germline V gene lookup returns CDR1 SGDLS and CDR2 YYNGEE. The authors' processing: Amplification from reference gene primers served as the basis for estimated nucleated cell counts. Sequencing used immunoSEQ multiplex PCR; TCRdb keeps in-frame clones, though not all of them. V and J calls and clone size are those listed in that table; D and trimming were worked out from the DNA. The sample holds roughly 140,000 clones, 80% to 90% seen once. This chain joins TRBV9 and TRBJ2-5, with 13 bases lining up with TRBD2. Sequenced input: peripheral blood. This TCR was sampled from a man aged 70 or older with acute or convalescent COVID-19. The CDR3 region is CASSPQAGLAGEAQYF. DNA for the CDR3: TGTGCCAGCAGCCCCCAAGCAGGACTAGCGGGAGAGGCCCAGTACTTC.